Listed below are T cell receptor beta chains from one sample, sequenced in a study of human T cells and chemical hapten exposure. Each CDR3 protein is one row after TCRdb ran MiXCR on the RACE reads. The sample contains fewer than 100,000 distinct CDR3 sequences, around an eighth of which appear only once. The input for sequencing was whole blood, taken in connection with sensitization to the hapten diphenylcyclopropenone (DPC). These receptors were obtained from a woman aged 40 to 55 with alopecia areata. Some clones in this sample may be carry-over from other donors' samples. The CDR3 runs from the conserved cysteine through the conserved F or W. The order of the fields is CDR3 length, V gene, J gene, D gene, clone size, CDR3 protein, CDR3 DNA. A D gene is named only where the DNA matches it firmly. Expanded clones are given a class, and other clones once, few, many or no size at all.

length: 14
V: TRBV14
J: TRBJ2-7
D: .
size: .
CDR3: CASSHSLWPYEQYF
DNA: TGTGCCAGCAGCCATTCACTATGGCCCTACGAGCAGTACTTC

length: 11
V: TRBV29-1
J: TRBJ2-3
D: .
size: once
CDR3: CSVSSTDTQYF
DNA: TGCAGCGTATCTAGCACAGATACGCAGTATTTT

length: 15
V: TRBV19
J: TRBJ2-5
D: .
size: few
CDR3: CASSINGLYQETQYF
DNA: TGTGCCAGTAGTATCAATGGTCTTTACCAAGAGACCCAGTACTTC

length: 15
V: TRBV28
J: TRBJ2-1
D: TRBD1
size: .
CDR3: CASTNTQGALGEQFF
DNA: TGTGCCAGCACGAATACCCAGGGGGCGCTCGGTGAGCAGTTCTTC

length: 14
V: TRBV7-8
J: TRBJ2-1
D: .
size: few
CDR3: CASSLASLYNEQFF
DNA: TGTGCCAGCAGCTTAGCGTCACTTTACAATGAGCAGTTCTTC

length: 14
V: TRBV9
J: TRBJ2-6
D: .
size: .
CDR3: CASSVGGRANVLTF
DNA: TGTGCCAGCAGCGTAGGGGGACGGGCAAACGTCCTGACTTTC

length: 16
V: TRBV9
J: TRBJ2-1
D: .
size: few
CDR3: CASSVAPSGPYNEQFF
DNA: TGTGCCAGCAGCGTAGCTCCAAGCGGCCCCTACAATGAGCAGTTCTTC

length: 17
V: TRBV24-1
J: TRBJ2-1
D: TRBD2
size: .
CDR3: CATSDSLWREGTNEQFF
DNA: TGTGCCACCAGTGATTCGCTTTGGCGGGAGGGCACTAATGAGCAGTTCTTC

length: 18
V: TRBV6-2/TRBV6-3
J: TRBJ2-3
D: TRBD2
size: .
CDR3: CASSSGLADPRGTDTQYF
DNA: TGTGCCAGCAGTTCTGGACTAGCGGACCCGAGGGGCACAGATACGCAGTATTTT

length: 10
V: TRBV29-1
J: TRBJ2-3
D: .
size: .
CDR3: CSVDGSPQYF
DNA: TGCAGCGTTGATGGTAGCCCGCAGTATTTT

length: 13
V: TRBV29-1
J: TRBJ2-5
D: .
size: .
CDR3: CSVEAGYQETQYF
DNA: TGCAGCGTTGAAGCAGGGTACCAAGAGACCCAGTACTTC

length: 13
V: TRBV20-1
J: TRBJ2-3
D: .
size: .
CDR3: CSAGPSYTDTQYF
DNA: TGCAGTGCCGGACCATCTTACACAGATACGCAGTATTTT

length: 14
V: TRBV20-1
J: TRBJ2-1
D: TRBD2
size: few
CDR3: CSAGTSGGYNEQFF
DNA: TGCAGTGCCGGGACTAGCGGGGGGTACAATGAGCAGTTCTTC

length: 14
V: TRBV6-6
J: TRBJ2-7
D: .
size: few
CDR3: CASSNQETAWEQYF
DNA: TGTGCCAGCAGTAACCAAGAGACGGCCTGGGAGCAGTACTTC

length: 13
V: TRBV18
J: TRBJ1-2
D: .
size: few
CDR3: CASSPESGYGYTF
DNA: TGTGCCAGCTCACCAGAGTCTGGATATGGCTACACCTTC

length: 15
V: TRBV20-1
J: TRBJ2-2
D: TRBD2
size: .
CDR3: CSALSGLARSGELFF
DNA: TGCAGTGCTCTTTCGGGACTAGCGAGGTCCGGGGAGCTGTTTTTT

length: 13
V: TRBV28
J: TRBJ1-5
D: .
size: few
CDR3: CASSFSSNQPQHF
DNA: TGTGCCAGCAGTTTTAGCAGCAATCAGCCCCAGCATTTT

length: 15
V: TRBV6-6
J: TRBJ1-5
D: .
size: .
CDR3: CASKQDLNSNQPQHF
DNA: TGTGCCAGCAAACAGGACCTTAATAGCAATCAGCCCCAGCATTTT

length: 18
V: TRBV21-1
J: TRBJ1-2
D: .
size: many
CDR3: CASRVELRDSKFNYGYTF
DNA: TGTGCCAGCAGGGTAGAACTTCGGGACAGCAAATTCAACTATGGCTACACCTTC

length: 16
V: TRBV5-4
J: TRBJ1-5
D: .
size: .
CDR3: CASSLGQTNSNQPQHF
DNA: TGTGCCAGCAGCTTGGGGCAGACTAATAGCAATCAGCCCCAGCATTTT

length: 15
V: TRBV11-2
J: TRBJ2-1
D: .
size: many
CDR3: CASSQYSGAYNEQFF
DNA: TGTGCCAGCAGCCAATATAGCGGTGCCTACAATGAGCAGTTCTTC

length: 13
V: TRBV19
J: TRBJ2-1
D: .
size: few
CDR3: CAGGRGADNEQFF
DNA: TGTGCCGGCGGTAGGGGGGCGGACAATGAGCAGTTCTTC

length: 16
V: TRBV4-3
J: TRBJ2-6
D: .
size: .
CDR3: CASSQGWSSGANVLTF
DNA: TGCGCCAGCAGCCAAGGCTGGTCTTCTGGGGCCAACGTCCTGACTTTC

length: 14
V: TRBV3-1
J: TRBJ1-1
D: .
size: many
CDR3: CASTRGSMNTEAFF
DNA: TGTGCCAGCACCCGGGGCTCTATGAACACTGAAGCTTTCTTT

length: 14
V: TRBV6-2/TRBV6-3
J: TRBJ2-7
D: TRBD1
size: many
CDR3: CASSFGQDVGGQYF
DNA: TGTGCCAGCAGTTTCGGACAGGACGTTGGTGGACAGTACTTC

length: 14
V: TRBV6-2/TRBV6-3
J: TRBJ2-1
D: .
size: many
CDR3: CASSLTLPNNEQFF
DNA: TGTGCCAGCAGTTTGACTCTACCTAACAATGAGCAGTTCTTC